This TCR beta chain was captured in a study of early T cells in non-severe SARS-CoV-2 infection. The wider study: Sequencing of unsorted whole blood was done on bulk RNA, leaving chains unpaired.

This clonotype was observed a few times. What it binds is not known. The V end was cut by 3 bases, the J end by 4 bases, with 18 bases between. Looked up from germline, CDR1 is DFQATT and CDR2 is SNEGSKA (reference sequence). The CDR3 has 16 amino acids. Study findings and constraints: CD4 and private specificities were missed by VDJdb matching, which favored anti-spike CD8 responses.

Molecules of cDNA were individually given unique molecular identifiers that were attached to them. TCRdb fed the 5' RACE reads into MiXCR, producing one record per CDR3 protein. The table lists approximately 77,000 distinct CDR3 sequences, 15% to 19% of them singletons. Source material: whole blood. The sequence came from an adult who was a healthcare worker with PCR-confirmed SARS-CoV-2 infection or an uninfected control (not recorded which). The chain couples TRBV20-1 to TRBJ2-2; tentative D call: TRBD1 (6 bases). The CDR3, as DNA: TGCAGTGCTAGGCCCCACAGGGCGAGGGGCACCGGGGAGCTGTTTTTT. Protein: CSARPHRARGTGELFF.